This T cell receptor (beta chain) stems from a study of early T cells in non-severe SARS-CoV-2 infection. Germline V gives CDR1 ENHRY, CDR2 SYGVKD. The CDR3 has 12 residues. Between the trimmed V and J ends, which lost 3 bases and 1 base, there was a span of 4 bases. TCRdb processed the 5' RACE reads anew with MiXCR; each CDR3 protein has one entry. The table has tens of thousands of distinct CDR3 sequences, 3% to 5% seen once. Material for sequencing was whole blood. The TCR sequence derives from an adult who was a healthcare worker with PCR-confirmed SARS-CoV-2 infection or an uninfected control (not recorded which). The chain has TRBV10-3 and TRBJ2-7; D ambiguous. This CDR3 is CAISDRSYEQYF. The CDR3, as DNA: TGTGCCATCAGTGATCGATCCTACGAGCAGTACTTC.